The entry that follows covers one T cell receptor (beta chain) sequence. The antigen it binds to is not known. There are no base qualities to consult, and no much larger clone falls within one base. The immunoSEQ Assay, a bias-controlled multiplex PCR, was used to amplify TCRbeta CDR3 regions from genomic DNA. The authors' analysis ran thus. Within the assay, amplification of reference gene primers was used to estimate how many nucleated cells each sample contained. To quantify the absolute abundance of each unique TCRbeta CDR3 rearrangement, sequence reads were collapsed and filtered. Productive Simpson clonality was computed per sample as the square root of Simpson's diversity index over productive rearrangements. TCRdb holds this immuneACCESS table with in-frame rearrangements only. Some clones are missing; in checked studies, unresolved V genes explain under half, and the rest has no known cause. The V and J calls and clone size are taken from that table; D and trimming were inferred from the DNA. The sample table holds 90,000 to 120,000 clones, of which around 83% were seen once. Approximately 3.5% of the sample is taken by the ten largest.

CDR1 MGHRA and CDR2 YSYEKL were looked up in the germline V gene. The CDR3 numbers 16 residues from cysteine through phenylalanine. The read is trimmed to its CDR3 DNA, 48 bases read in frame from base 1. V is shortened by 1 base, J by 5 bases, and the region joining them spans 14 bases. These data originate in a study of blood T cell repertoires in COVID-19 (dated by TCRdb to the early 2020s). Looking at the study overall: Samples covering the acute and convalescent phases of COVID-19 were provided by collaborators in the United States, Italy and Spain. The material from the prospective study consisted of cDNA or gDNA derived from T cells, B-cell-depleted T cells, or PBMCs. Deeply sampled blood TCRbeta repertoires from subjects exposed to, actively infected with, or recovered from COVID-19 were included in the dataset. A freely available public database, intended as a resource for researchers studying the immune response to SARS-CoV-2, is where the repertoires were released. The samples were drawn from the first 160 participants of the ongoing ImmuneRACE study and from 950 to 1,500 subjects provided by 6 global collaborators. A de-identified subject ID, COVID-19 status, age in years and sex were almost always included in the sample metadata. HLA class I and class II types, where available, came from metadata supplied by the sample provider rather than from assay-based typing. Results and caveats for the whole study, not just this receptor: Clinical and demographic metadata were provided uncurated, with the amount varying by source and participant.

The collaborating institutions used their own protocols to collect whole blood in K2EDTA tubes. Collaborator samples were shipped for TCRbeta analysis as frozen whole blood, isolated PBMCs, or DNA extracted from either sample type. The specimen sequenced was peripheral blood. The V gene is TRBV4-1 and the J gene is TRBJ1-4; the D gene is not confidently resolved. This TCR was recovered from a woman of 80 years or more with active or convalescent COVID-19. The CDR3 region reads CASSQGSRAGNEKLFF. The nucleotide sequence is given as TGCGCCAGCAGCCAAGGCTCGAGAGCAGGCAATGAAAAACTGTTTTTT.